The rows below give T cell receptor beta chains drawn from one sample of a study of beta chain features in type 1 diabetes. Here immunoSEQ multiplex PCR was the method, and the copy in TCRdb shows in-frame clones only, minus some. The sample contains almost 350,000 clones, around 20% of which appear only once. Sequenced material: naive CD4+ T cells from blood. All receptors derive from a young woman in good health. CDR3s include the opening cysteine and the closing phenylalanine or tryptophan. A D gene is named only where the DNA matches it firmly. Clone size is stated in some rows and not others, as once, few, many or a class when expanded.

TGTGCCACCAGCAGCGGAGTTCAAGACGGGGAGCTGTTTTTT	CATSSGVQDGELFF	NA	TRBJ2-2	TRBV15	NA
TGTGCCAGCAGCTTAATGGACAGGGAGGGTGGCTACACCTTC	CASSLMDREGGYTF	NA	TRBJ1-2	TRBV7-3	TRBD1
TGTGCCAGTAGCCCAAGGGACAGGAGCTCCTACGAGCAGTACTTC	CASSPRDRSSYEQYF	NA	TRBJ2-7	TRBV19	TRBD1
TGTGCCTGGAGTCCCACTCCGGGGGAGCAGTACTTC	CAWSPTPGEQYF	few	TRBJ2-7	TRBV30	NA
TGTGCCAGCTCCCTCGCGTCGGGGACTAGCTTCCGTGAGACCCAGTACTTC	CASSLASGTSFRETQYF	NA	TRBJ2-5	TRBV18	TRBD2
TGTGCCAGCAGTTACGTGCGAGTCTCCTACAATGAGCAGTTCTTC	CASSYVRVSYNEQFF	NA	TRBJ2-1	TRBV6-5	NA
TGTGCCAGCAACCGGAGACTAGCGGGAGGATCAGATACGCAGTATTTT	CASNRRLAGGSDTQYF	NA	TRBJ2-3	TRBV5-4	TRBD2
TGTGCCAGCAGCGAAGTCGGGACAGGTCGGGAAAAACTGTTTTTT	CASSEVGTGREKLFF	NA	TRBJ1-4	TRBV9	TRBD1
TGTGCCTGGAATCGAATTGGGACAAACTATGGCTACACCTTC	CAWNRIGTNYGYTF	few	TRBJ1-2	TRBV30	NA
TGTGCCAGCAGTTATCTTCGGGAGGCTGCTGAGCAGTTCTTC	CASSYLREAAEQFF	NA	TRBJ2-1	TRBV6-5	TRBD2
TGTGCCAGCAGCTTACTTGGGGCCAACGTCCTGACTTTC	CASSLLGANVLTF	NA	TRBJ2-6	TRBV7-9	NA
TGTGCCAGCAGGGACTGGTCCTATAATTCACCCCTCCACTTT	CASRDWSYNSPLHF	once	TRBJ1-6	TRBV25-1	NA
TGTGCCAGCTCACCCGCGGCCGGGAGGGGCGAGCAGTACTTC	CASSPAAGRGEQYF	few	TRBJ2-7	TRBV18	TRBD2
TGTGCCAGCTCACTCCGGGAGATCTACAATGAGCAGTTCTTC	CASSLREIYNEQFF	few	TRBJ2-1	TRBV18	NA
TGCGCCAGCAGCGAGAACCCGACAGGGAGCTCCTACAATGAGCAGTTCTTC	CASSENPTGSSYNEQFF	few	TRBJ2-1	TRBV5-1	TRBD1
TGCGCCAGCAGCCACGCCCCTTTGGGACAATGGAACACCGGGGAGCTGTTTTTT	CASSHAPLGQWNTGELFF	NA	TRBJ2-2	TRBV4-1	NA
TGTGCCAGCAGCCAGGGGCGGCCCTCCTACAATGAGCAGTTCTTC	CASSQGRPSYNEQFF	NA	TRBJ2-1	TRBV14	NA
TGTGCCAGCAGACCCGGACTAGGCTCCTACAATGAGCAGTTCTTC	CASRPGLGSYNEQFF	NA	TRBJ2-1	TRBV11-2	TRBD2
TGTGCCAGCAGCTTAGGCGGTGGCGGGGGTGCCTACGAGCAGTACTTC	CASSLGGGGGAYEQYF	few	TRBJ2-7	TRBV7-9	TRBD2
TGCGCCAGCAGTCTGACATCGTTGAACACTGAAGCTTTCTTT	CASSLTSLNTEAFF	few	TRBJ1-1	TRBV4-3	NA
TGTGCCAGCAGCGTAGCTCTGGCAGGGGGCCCCTACGAGCAGTACTTC	CASSVALAGGPYEQYF	few	TRBJ2-7	TRBV9	TRBD1
TGTGCCAGCAGTTTGTCAATGAGGGCTGCTGGCCCCTACGAGCAGTACTTC	CASSLSMRAAGPYEQYF	few	TRBJ2-7	TRBV27	NA
TGTGCCAGCAGAGCAGCTAGCGGGAGGAGGACAGATACGCAGTATTTT	CASRAASGRRTDTQYF	NA	TRBJ2-3	TRBV25-1	TRBD2
TGTGCCAGCAGCTCGGACAGGGGACTCTACAATGAGCAGTTCTTC	CASSSDRGLYNEQFF	NA	TRBJ2-1	TRBV11-3	TRBD1
TGTGCCAGCAGTTGGAACAGGGACACTGAAGCTTTCTTT	CASSWNRDTEAFF	NA	TRBJ1-1	TRBV27	NA
TGTGCCAGCAGTGAAGGAGTGGCGGGGGGACCTTACAATGAGCAGTTCTTC	CASSEGVAGGPYNEQFF	NA	TRBJ2-1	TRBV2	TRBD2
TGTGCCAGCAGCAAACTAGAGGGTCCCAACGAGCAGTACTTC	CASSKLEGPNEQYF	few	TRBJ2-7	TRBV21-1	NA
TGCGCCAGCAGCCAAGTTATCCGAACAGGGAAAGCTTTCTTT	CASSQVIRTGKAFF	few	TRBJ1-1	TRBV4-3	NA
TGTGCCAGCAGACCAGCGGGAGGCCAGTCCTACGAGCAGTACTTC	CASRPAGGQSYEQYF	NA	TRBJ2-7	TRBV6-5	TRBD2
TGTGCCAGCAGTTCGAACACCGGGACAGGGAACACCGGGGAGCTGTTTTTT	CASSSNTGTGNTGELFF	NA	TRBJ2-2	TRBV27	TRBD1
TGTGCCAGCAGCCTATGGCGGGGGGCCGATTCCAATGAGCAGTTCTTC	CASSLWRGADSNEQFF	NA	TRBJ2-1	TRBV9	TRBD2
TGCGCCAGCAGCGGCTCATTACGAAAGGGGCTGAGCAATCAGCCCCAGCATTTT	CASSGSLRKGLSNQPQHF	NA	TRBJ1-5	TRBV4-1	NA
TGTGCCAGCAGATTGACAGGATCCTATGGCTACACCTTC	CASRLTGSYGYTF	NA	TRBJ1-2	TRBV13	NA
TGCGCCAGCAGCTTGTTTGGCGCAGGAAACATTCAGTACTTC	CASSLFGAGNIQYF	NA	TRBJ2-4	TRBV5-1	NA
TGCGCCAGCAGCCCCGGGAGGGATCAGCCCCAGCATTTT	CASSPGRDQPQHF	few	TRBJ1-5	TRBV5-1	NA
TGTGCCAGCAGGCTGACAGGGGAAGAAGAGACCCAGTACTTC	CASRLTGEEETQYF	few	TRBJ2-5	TRBV2	TRBD1
TGCGCCAGCAGCTTCGGTGGGGCCAACACTGAAGCTTTCTTT	CASSFGGANTEAFF	NA	TRBJ1-1	TRBV5-1	NA
TGTGCCAGCAGTGGGTACAGGGAGGGCACTGAAGCTTTCTTT	CASSGYREGTEAFF	few	TRBJ1-1	TRBV2	NA
TGTGCCAGCAGCCTCAATACGGGACAGGTGTACAATGAGCAGTTCTTC	CASSLNTGQVYNEQFF	NA	TRBJ2-1	TRBV7-2	TRBD1
TGTGCCAGCAGCTTAGGAACTAGCGGGAGTTTCAACGAGCAGTACTTC	CASSLGTSGSFNEQYF	NA	TRBJ2-7	TRBV11-1	TRBD2
TGCGCCAGCAGCCAAGGGACAGGGGGCGGATTTAACACTGAAGCTTTCTTT	CASSQGTGGGFNTEAFF	NA	TRBJ1-1	TRBV4-1	TRBD1
TGTGCCAGCAGTGAATGGGGGAGGGACTCCTACGAGCAGTACTTC	CASSEWGRDSYEQYF	few	TRBJ2-7	TRBV2	TRBD2
TGTGCCAGCAGTTACTCGGGGGGGCCCTCCTACGAGCAGTACTTC	CASSYSGGPSYEQYF	few	TRBJ2-7	TRBV6-6	NA
TGTGCCAGCAGCCCTGGACTAGCGCGGGGGGATGAGCAGTTCTTC	CASSPGLARGDEQFF	few	TRBJ2-1	TRBV7-3	TRBD2